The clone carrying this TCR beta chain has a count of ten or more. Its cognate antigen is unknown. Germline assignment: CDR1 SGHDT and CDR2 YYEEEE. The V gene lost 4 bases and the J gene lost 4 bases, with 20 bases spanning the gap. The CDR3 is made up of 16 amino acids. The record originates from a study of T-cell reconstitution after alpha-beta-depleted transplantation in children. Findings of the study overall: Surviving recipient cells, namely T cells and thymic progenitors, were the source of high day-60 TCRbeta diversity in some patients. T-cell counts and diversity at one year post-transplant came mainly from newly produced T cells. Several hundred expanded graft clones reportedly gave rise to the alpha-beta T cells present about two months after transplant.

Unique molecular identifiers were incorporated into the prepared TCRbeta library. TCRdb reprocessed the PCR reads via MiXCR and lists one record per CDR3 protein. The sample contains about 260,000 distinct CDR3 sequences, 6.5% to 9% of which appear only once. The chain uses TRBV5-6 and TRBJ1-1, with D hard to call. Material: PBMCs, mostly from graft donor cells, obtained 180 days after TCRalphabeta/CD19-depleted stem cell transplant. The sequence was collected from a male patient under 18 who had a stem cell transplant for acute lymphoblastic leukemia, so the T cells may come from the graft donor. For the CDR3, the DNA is TGTGCCAGCAGCCAGCTTGGTCCTAGAAGTGTCACTGAAGCTTTCTTT. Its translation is CASSQLGPRSVTEAFF.